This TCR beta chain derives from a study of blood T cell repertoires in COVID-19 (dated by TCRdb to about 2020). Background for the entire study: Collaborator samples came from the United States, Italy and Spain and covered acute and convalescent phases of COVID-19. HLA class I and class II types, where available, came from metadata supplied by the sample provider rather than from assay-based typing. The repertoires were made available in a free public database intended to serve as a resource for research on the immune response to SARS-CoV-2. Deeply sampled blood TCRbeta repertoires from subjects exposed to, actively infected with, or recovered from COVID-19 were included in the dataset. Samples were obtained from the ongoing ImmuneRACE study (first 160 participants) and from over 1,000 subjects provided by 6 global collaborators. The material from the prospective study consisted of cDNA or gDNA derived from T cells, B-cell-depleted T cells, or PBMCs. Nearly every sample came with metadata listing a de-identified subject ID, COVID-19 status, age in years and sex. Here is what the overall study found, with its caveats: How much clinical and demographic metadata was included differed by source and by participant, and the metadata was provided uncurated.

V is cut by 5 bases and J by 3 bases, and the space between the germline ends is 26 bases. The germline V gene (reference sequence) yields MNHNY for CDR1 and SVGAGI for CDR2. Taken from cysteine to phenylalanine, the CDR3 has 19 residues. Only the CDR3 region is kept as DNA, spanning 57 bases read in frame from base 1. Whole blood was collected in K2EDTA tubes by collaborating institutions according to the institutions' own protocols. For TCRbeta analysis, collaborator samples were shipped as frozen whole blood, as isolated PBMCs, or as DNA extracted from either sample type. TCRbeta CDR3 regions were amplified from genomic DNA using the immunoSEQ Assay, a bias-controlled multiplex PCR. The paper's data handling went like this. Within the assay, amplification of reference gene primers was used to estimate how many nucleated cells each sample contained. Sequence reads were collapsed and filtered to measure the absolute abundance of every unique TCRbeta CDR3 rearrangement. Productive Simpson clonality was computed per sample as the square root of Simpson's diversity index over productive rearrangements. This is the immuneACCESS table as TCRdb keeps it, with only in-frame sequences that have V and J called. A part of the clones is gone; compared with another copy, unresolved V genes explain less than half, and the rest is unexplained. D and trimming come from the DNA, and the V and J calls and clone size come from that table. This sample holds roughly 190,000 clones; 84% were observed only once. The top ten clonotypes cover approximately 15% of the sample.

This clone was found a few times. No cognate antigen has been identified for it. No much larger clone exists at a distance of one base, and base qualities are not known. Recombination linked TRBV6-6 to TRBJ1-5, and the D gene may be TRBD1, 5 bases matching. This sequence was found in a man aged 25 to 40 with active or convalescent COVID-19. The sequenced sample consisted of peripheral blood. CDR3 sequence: CASSPTMGGSKGYNQPQHF. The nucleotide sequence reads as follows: TGTGCCAGCAGTCCCACCATGGGGGGGTCAAAGGGTTACAATCAGCCCCAGCATTTT.